This T cell receptor beta chain appears in the sequencing data of a study of blood T cell repertoires in COVID-19. Produced via immunoSEQ multiplex PCR; TCRdb's table is partial and in-frame only. The repertoire holds 200,000 to 250,000 clones, with 84% as singletons. This clone was observed a handful of times. The sample carries other DNA sequences with the same CDR3. Germline V gene lookup returns CDR1 LNHDA and CDR2 SQIVND (reference sequence). The V gene end was trimmed by 4 bases and the J gene end by 3 bases; junction bases not matched to a gene: 5. The CDR3 extends over 15 amino acids. The sequence derives from a woman aged 45-59 years with active or convalescent COVID-19. This sequence joins TRBV19 and TRBJ2-1; TRBD2 matches 8 bases. What was sequenced was peripheral blood. The CDR3 region is CASSTSGGRYNEQFF. The CDR3 bases are TGTGCCAGTAGTACATCGGGGGGGCGCTACAATGAGCAGTTCTTC. The complete variable domain, with remaining parts taken from reference TRBV19 and TRBJ2-1, reads DGGITQSPKYLFRKEGQNVTLSCEQNLNHDAMYWYRQDPGQGLRLIYYSQIVNDFQKGDIAEGYSVSREKKESFPLTVTSAQKNPTAFYLCASSTSGGRYNEQFFGPGTRLTVL.